The rows below give T cell receptor beta chains drawn from one sample of a study of PD-1 blockade in classical Hodgkin lymphoma. Profiled with immunoSEQ multiplex PCR; TCRdb holds only in-frame clones, not every one. This table has roughly 40,000 clones, about nine tenths appearing once. Specimen: peripheral blood mononuclear cells (PBMCs), collected at baseline. The receptors here all came from a human donor with classical Hodgkin lymphoma. Both conserved end residues are part of each CDR3. The D gene is left open where the match is weak. Expanded clones get a size class; other rows say once, few or many, or leave the size out.

clone size	D gene	V gene	J gene	CDR3 DNA	CDR3 protein
.	.	TRBV7-9	TRBJ1-6	TGTGCCAGCAGCTTACTCCGGGGGTACAATTCACCCCTCCACTTT	CASSLLRGYNSPLHF
.	TRBD1	TRBV5-1	TRBJ2-1	TGCGCCAGCAGCTTTGTGGGACAGACCTTTGTAGATGAGCAGTTCTTC	CASSFVGQTFVDEQFF
.	.	TRBV6-6	TRBJ1-5	TGTGCCAGCAGGAACGGGGGGAATCAGCCCCAGCATTTT	CASRNGGNQPQHF
.	.	TRBV7-8	TRBJ2-7	TGTGCCAGCAGCCCGGGTTTAAGGAACGAGCAGTACTTC	CASSPGLRNEQYF
.	.	TRBV15	TRBJ2-1	TGTGCCACCAGCAGTGCCTCGTCGTGGGGGACTGACAATGAGCAGTTCTTC	CATSSASSWGTDNEQFF
.	TRBD2	TRBV18	TRBJ2-1	TGTGCCAGCTCACCAGAGCGGGGGGGCCTATACAATGAGCAGTTCTTC	CASSPERGGLYNEQFF
.	.	TRBV5-1	TRBJ2-3	TGCGCCAGCAGGGATTATCGGAGCACAGATACGCAGTATTTT	CASRDYRSTDTQYF
.	TRBD1	TRBV5-1	TRBJ1-2	TGCGCCAGCAGGGGGACAGGGGGCCAAAACCGTATCTTTGGCTATGGCTACACCTTC	CASRGTGGQNRIFGYGYTF
.	.	TRBV20-1	TRBJ2-7	TGCAGTGCTAGGAGGGACCCCGAGCAGTACTTC	CSARRDPEQYF
once	.	TRBV4-3	TRBJ2-7	TGCGCCAGCAGCCAAGATCTTGTCGGGCAGGGCAACTACGAGCAGTACTTC	CASSQDLVGQGNYEQYF
.	.	TRBV28	TRBJ2-7	TGTGCCAGCATGCAGGGGACCGTCGCCTACGAGCAGTACTTC	CASMQGTVAYEQYF
.	.	TRBV2	TRBJ1-3	TGTGCCAGCAGATATAGGGTCGGAAACACCATATATTTT	CASRYRVGNTIYF
once	.	TRBV13	TRBJ1-1	TGTGCCAGCAGCTTAGCGACAGGACTACTGAACACTGAAGCTTTCTTT	CASSLATGLLNTEAFF
.	.	TRBV6-5	TRBJ1-1	TGTGCCAGCAGTTACGGACACGTGAACACTGAAGCTTTCTTT	CASSYGHVNTEAFF
.	TRBD2	TRBV19	TRBJ2-2	TGTGCCAGTAGCGCGGGACTAGCGAGATCTAGTAGCGGGGTCGGGGAGCTGTTTTTT	CASSAGLARSSSGVGELFF
.	TRBD2	TRBV2	TRBJ2-2	TGTGCCAGCAGCTTACTAGCGGGAGTTACCGGGGAGCTGTTTTTT	CASSLLAGVTGELFF
.	.	TRBV5-4	TRBJ1-1	TGTGCCAGCAGCTTGGGCGATAGGAACACTGAAGCTTTCTTT	CASSLGDRNTEAFF
.	.	TRBV4-1	TRBJ2-7	TGCGCCAGCAGCCAAGATTCGCGGGGCCTGTCCTACGAGCAGTACTTC	CASSQDSRGLSYEQYF